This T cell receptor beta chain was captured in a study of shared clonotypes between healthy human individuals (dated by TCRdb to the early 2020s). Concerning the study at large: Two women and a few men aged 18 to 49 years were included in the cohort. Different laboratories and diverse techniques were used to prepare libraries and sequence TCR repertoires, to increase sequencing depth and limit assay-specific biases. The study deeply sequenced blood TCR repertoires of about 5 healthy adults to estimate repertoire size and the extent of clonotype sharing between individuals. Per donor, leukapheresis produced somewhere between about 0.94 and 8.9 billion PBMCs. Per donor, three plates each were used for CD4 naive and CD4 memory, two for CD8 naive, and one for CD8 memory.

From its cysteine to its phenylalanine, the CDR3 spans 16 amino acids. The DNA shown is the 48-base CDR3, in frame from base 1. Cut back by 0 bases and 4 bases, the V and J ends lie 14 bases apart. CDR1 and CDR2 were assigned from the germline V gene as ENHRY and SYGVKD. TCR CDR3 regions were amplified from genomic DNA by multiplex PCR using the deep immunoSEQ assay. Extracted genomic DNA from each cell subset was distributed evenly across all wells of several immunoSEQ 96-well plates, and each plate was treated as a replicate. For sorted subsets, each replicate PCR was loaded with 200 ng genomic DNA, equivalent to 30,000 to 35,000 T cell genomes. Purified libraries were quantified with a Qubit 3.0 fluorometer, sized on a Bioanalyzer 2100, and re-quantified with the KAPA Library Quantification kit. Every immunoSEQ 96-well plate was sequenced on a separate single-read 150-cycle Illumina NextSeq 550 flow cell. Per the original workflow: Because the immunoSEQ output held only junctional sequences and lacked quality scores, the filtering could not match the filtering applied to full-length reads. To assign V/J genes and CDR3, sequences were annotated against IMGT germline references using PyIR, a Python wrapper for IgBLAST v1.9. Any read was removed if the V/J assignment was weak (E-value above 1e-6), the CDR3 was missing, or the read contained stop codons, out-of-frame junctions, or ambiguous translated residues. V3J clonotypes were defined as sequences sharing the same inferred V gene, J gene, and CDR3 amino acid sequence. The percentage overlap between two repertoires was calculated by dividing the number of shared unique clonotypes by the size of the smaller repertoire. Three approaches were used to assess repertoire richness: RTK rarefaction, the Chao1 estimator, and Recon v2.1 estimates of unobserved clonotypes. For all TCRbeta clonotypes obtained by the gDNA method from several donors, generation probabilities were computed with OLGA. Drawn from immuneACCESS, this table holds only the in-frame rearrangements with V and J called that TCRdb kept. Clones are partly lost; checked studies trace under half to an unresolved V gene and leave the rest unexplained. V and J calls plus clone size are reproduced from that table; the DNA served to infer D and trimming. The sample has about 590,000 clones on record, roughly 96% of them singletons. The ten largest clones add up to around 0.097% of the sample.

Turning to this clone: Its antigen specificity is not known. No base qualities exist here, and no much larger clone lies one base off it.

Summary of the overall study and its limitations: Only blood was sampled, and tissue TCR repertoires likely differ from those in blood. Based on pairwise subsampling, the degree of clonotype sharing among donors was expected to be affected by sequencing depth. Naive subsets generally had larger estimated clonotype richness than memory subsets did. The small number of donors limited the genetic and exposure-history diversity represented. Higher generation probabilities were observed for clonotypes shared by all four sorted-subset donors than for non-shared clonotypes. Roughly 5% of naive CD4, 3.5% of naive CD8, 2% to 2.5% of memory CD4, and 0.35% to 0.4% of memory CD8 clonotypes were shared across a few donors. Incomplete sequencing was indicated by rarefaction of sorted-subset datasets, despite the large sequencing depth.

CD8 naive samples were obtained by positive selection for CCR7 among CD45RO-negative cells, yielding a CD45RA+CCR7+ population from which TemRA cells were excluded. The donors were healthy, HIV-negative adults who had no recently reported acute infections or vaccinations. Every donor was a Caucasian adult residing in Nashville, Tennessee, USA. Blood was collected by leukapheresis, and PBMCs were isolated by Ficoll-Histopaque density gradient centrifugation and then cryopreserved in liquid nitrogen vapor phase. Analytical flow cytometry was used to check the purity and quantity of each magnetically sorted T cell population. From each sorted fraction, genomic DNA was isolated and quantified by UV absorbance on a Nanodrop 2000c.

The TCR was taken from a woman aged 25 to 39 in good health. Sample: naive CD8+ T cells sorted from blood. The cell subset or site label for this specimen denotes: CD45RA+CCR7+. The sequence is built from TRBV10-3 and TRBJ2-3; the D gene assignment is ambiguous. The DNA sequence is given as TGTGCCATCAGTGAGTCCCAGACTGATTGGGCAGATACGCAGTATTTT. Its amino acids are CAISESQTDWADTQYF.